The clone carrying this T cell receptor (beta chain) turned up a few times. Germline CDR1 reads SGHDT; CDR2 reads YYEEEE. J lost 5 bases, V lost 0 bases, and 6 bases had no gene match. CDR3 length: 15 amino acids. The data stem from a study of cytomegalovirus exposure and HLA in healthy donors. PCR employed 60 Vbeta and 13 Jbeta primers. Data came from immunoSEQ multiplex PCR; TCRdb stores just in-frame clones and leaves some out. This sample yields some 110,000 clones, of which 55% to 75% are seen a single time; 8.5% to 9.5% belongs to the top ten. The chain recombines TRBV5-6 with TRBJ2-3, with 7 bases identical to TRBD2. The TCR originated in a woman between 40 and 50 years old in good health and CMV-seropositive. Sequencing used PBMCs. The CDR3 sequence: CASSLAMAGEDTQYF. In DNA form, the CDR3 reads TGTGCCAGCAGCTTGGCAATGGCGGGGGAAGATACGCAGTATTTT.